This TCR beta chain was captured in a study of shared clonotypes between healthy human individuals. This clone was seen more than once but under ten times. The CDR3 is 17 residues long. Germline V gene data show CDR1 as LNHDA and CDR2 as SQIVND (reference sequence). Between the trimmed V and J ends, which lost 8 bases and 2 bases, there was a span of 24 bases. For every subset, genomic DNA was evenly distributed across several immunoSEQ plates. Data came from immunoSEQ multiplex PCR; TCRdb stores just in-frame clones and leaves some out. Counted here are hundreds of thousands of clones, less than 80% occurring once; the ten biggest clones make up under 2%.

Sequenced material: memory CD4+ T cells sorted from blood. Noted subset: CD45RA-negative fraction. The TCR comes from a woman aged 30 to 39 in good health. V is TRBV19 and J is TRBJ1-1; no clear D gene. The CDR3 nucleotides read TGTGCCAGTTTGACGGCCCGCCCCAGACATGGTAACACTGAAGCTTTCTTT. Translating gives CASLTARPRHGNTEAFF.